This T cell receptor beta chain was observed in a study of post-analysis software for immune sequencing data (dated by TCRdb to the mid-2010s). Study-level background: Recorded disease courses included relapsing-remitting, secondary progressive and progressive-relapsing multiple sclerosis, with some patients lacking subtype annotation. Patient repertoires were compared against roughly 11 previously published healthy control repertoires from donors aged about 6 to 27 years. A subset of samples was prepared in parallel using single-end sample barcoding, then pooled and co-amplified after Illumina adapter ligation.

Including the terminal cysteine and phenylalanine, the CDR3 comprises 14 residues. The kept DNA is CDR3 alone, 42 bases in frame from the first base. To demonstrate the VDJtools post-analysis software, the study profiled TCR beta repertoires from the peripheral blood of 10 to 15 young patients with multiple sclerosis. The multiple sclerosis patients were children and adolescents ranging in age from roughly 6 to 16 years. To prepare the library, PCR was applied. The instrument given in TCRdb is Illumina HiSeq 2500. To reduce PCR and sequencing biases, unique molecular identifiers were built into the TCR beta cDNA libraries. Approximately 500,000 cDNA molecules were obtained per 1 to 10 million input T cells, so each molecule approximated one T cell. The patient libraries were prepared and sequenced with the same protocol used for the earlier healthy control dataset. Samples belonging to the same batch were prepared together, multiplexed and sequenced on a shared HiSeq lane. In the authors' own workflow: Raw barcoded reads were processed with MIGEC, and single-read molecular identifier groups were discarded before consensus assembly and CDR3 extraction. VDJtools was used for post-analysis of the clonotype tables, with diversity normalized by down-sampling every dataset to the smallest sample size. Repertoire overlap clustering matched CDR3 amino acid but not nucleotide sequences to correct batch-related cross-sample contamination. TCRdb redid the processing of the public reads, applying fastp at Q25 and MiXCR, and retained in-frame beta chains. Entries that share a CDR3 protein sequence are merged under the most common genes and DNA. It is TCRdb's table, rather than the study itself, that gives the V and J calls and clone size. Here the sample has almost 700,000 distinct CDR3 sequences; approximately 59% occur a single time. The ten most abundant clones make up over 9% of the sample.

Findings and caveats that apply to the study as a whole: Normalized Chao1 diversity was significantly lower in multiple sclerosis patients than controls, suggesting substantial peripheral T-cell clonal expansion. The control group was slightly older than the multiple sclerosis patient group. Patients showed significantly higher frequencies than controls for roughly 5 TRBV segments, among them TRBV5-6, TRBV5-1 and TRBV20-1. Strong co-clustering of samples prepared in the same batch was shown by direct clustering with F measure, prompting a batch-effect correction.

A remark on this clonotype: Its target antigen remains unknown. Base quality data are lacking; no much larger clone is found one base away.

The source material was blood. The TCR was taken from a girl aged 2-9 years with multiple sclerosis. The rearrangement combines TRBV12-3 or TRBV12-4 with TRBJ2-5; 9 junctional bases match TRBD2. The DNA end lines up better with TRBJ2-7; the J call may be wrong. The DNA reads as follows: TGTGCCAGCAGTTCCGGTAGCGGGAGTTACGAGCAGTACTTC. Its coded protein is CASSSGSGSYEQYF.